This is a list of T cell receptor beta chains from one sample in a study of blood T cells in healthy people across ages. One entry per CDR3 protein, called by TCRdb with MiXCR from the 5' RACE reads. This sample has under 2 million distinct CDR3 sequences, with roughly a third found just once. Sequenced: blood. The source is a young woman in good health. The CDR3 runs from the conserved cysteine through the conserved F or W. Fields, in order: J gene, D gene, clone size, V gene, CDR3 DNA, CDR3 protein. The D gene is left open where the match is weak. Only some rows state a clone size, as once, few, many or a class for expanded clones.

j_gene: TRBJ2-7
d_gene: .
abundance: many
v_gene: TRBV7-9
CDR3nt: TGTGCCAGCAGTACAGTCGCAGGGGATTCCTACGAGCAGTACTTC
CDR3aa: CASSTVAGDSYEQYF

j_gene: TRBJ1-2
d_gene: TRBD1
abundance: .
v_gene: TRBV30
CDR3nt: TGTGCCTGGAGTGTAACGGCAGGGGGCGGCTACACCTTC
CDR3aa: CAWSVTAGGGYTF

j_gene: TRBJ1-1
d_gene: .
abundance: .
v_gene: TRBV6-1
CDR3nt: TGTGCCAGCAGTGTCGAAGACGGGAAAAACACTGAAGCTTTCTTT
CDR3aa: CASSVEDGKNTEAFF

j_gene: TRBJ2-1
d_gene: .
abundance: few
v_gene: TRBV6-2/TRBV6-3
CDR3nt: TGTGCCAGCAGAAAGAGGGAGCCTTCACCGTGGAATGAGCAGTTCTTC
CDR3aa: CASRKREPSPWNEQFF

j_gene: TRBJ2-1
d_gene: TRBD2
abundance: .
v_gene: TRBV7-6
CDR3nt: TGTGCCAGCAGCCCCCCGAGCGGGAGAACGTCGGAAGAGACCCAGTTCTTC
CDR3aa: CASSPPSGRTSEETQFF

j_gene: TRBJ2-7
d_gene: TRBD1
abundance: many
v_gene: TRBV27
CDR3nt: TGTGCCAGCAGTACTGGACAGGGGGCGCTCGAGCAGTACTTC
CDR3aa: CASSTGQGALEQYF

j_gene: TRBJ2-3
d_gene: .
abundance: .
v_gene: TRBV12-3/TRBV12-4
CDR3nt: TGTGCCAGCTCCCGCGGCACAGATGCGCAGTATTTT
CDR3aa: CASSRGTDAQYF

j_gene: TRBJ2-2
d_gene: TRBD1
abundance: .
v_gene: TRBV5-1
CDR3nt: TGCGCCAGCAGCTTGAAGTCGGGACAGGCCTTCACCGGGGAGCTGTTTTTT
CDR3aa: CASSLKSGQAFTGELFF

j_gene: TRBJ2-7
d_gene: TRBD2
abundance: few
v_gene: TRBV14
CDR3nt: TGTGCCAGCAGTTGGGGTTCGAGACTAGCGGGAGGCCGAACCTACGAGCAGTACTTC
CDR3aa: CASSWGSRLAGGRTYEQYF

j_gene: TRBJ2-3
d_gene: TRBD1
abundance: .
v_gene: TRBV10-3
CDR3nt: TGTGCCATCCGGGACAGGGAGACAGATACGCAGTATTTT
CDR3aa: CAIRDRETDTQYF

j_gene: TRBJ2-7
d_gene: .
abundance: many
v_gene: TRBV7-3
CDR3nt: TGTGCCAGCAGCCGTGAGCCGTCCTACGAGCAGTACTTC
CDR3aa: CASSREPSYEQYF

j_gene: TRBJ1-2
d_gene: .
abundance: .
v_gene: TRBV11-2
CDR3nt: TGTGCCAGCAGCGCCTCTCGGTCAGGGTCTTATGGCTACACCTTC
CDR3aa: CASSASRSGSYGYTF

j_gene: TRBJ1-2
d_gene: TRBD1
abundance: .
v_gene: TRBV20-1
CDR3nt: TGCAGTGCTAGTAGACAGGGCGAGCGCTACACCTTC
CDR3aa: CSASRQGERYTF

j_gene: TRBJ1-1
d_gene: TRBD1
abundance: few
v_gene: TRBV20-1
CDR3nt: TGCAGTGCTACCACAGGGGTCGGAAAGAACACTGAAGCTTTCTTT
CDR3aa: CSATTGVGKNTEAFF

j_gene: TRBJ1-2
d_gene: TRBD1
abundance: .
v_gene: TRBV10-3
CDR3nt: TGTGCCATCAGTGAGTCAGGGACAGGGTCCTACACCTTC
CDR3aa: CAISESGTGSYTF

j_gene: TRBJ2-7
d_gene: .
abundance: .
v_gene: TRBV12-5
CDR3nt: TGTGCTAGTGGTTTGGCCCGGGGGTGCCAGGAAACCTACGAGCAGTACTTC
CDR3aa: CASGLARGCQETYEQYF

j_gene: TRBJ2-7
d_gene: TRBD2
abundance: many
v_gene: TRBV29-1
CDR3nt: TGCAGCGTTGAACTACCGACTAGCGGAACCTACGAGCAGTACTTC
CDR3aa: CSVELPTSGTYEQYF

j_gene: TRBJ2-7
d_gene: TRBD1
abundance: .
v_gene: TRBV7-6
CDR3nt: TGTGCCAGCAGCTTAGCGGTGGACAGGGGTTACTACGAGCAGTACTTC
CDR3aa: CASSLAVDRGYYEQYF

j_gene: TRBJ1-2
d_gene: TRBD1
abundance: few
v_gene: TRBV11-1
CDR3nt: TGTGCCAGCAGCATGACAGGGAACTATGGCTACACCTTC
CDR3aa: CASSMTGNYGYTF

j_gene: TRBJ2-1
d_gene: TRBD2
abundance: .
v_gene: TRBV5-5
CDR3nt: TGTGCCGGCAGCTTCCGTCTAGCGGATTACAATGAGCAGTTCTTC
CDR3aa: CAGSFRLADYNEQFF

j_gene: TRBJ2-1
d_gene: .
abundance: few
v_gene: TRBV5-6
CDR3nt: TGTGCCAGCAGCTTGGGAGGGGGACCGAGCTCCTACAATGAGCAGTTCTTC
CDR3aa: CASSLGGGPSSYNEQFF

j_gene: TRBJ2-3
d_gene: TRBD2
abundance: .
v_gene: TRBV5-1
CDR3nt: TGCGCCAGCAGCCCACGGACTAGGGGTCTGGATACGCAGTATTTT
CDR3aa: CASSPRTRGLDTQYF

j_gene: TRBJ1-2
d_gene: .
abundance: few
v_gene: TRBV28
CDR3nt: TGTGCCAGCAGGGGACCTAGTGACTATGGCTACACCTTC
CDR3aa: CASRGPSDYGYTF

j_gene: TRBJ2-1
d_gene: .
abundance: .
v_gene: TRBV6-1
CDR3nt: TGTGCCAGCAGTGCGGTGCCGACTCGTTACAATGAGCAGTTCTTC
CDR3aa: CASSAVPTRYNEQFF

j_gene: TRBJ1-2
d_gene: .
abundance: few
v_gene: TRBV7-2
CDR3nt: TGTGCCAGCAGCTTTCTAGGGGCTCGGCGAGGCTACACCTTC
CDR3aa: CASSFLGARRGYTF

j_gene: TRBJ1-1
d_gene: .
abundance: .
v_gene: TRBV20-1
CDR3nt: TGCAGTGCTAGAGATTTCCGGGACGGCTTGAACACTGAAGCTTTCTTT
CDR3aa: CSARDFRDGLNTEAFF

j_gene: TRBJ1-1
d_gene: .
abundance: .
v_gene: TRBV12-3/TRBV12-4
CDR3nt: TGTGCCAGCAGTCCTGGGTTGTACAAAATCTTGAACACCGAAGCTTTCTTT
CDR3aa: CASSPGLYKILNTEAFF

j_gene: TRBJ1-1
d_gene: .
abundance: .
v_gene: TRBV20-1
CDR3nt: TGCAGTGCTCCCCGAGGGGCGACGAACACTGAAGCTTTCTTT
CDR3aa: CSAPRGATNTEAFF

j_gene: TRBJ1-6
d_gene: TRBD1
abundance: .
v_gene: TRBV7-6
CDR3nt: TGTGCCAGCAGCTATGGACAGGGATCACCCCTCCACTTT
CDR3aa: CASSYGQGSPLHF

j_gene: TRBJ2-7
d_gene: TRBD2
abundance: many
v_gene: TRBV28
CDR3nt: TGTGCCAGCAGCGGACTAGCGGAAGAGCAGTACTTC
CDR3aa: CASSGLAEEQYF

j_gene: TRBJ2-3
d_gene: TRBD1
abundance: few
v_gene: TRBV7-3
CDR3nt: TGTGCCAGCAGCTTACTCGTCCTAGGACAGGGGGCAAATACGCAGTATTTT
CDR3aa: CASSLLVLGQGANTQYF

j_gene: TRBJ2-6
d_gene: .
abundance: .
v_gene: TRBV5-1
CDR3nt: TGCGCCAGCAGCTTGGCAGAGCCAGGGGCCAACGTCCTGACTTTC
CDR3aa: CASSLAEPGANVLTF

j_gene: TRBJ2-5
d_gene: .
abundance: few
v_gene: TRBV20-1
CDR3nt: TGCAGTGCTATGACTACTCAAGAGACCCAGTACTTC
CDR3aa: CSAMTTQETQYF